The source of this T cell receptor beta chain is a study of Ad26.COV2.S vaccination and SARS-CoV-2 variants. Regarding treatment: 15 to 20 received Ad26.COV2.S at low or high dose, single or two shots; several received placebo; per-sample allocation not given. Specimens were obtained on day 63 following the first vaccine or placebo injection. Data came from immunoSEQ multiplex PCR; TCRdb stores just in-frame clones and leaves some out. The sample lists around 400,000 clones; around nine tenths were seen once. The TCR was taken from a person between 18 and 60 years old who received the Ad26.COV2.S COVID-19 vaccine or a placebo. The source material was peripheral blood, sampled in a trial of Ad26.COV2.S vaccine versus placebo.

The CDR3 bases are TGTGCCAGCAGCCAGTTAACAGGGGCGTTTTCACCCCTCCACTTT. This codes for CASSQLTGAFSPLHF. V gene TRBV4-2 combines with J gene TRBJ1-6; 7 bases fit TRBD1. J was trimmed by 9 bases and V by 3 bases; bases with no gene match: 8. CDR1 is LGHNA, CDR2 YNFKEQ, per germline. The CDR3 consists of 15 residues.